This TCR beta chain was recovered during a study of long-term antiretroviral therapy in people with HIV. United States facilities provided treatment to all participants with HIV. Germline V gene lookup returns CDR1 GTSNPN and CDR2 SVGIG (reference sequence). CDR3 length equals 13 residues. V lost 2 bases and J 4 bases, leaving 11 bases between the germline ends. The immunoSEQ assay was v3.0, run at survey level. Only in-frame clones appear in the TCRdb table, and some are missing; sequencing was by immunoSEQ multiplex PCR. The top ten clones hold 4.5% to 7% of a sample with tens of thousands of clones, approximately 85% of them seen once. Study-level points and caveats: Absence of data on ART adherence, viral resistance or therapy changes was noted. Patients on ART gained diversity, which nonetheless stayed below transplant donor controls.

This clone was counted a few times. The antigen is not known. V usage is TRBV30 and J usage is TRBJ1-1; perhaps TRBD1 as D (5 bases). The TCR comes from a woman between 45 and 65 years old with HIV. The specimen was unsorted PBMCs, collected 3.1 years after starting antiretroviral therapy. CDR3 sequence reads: CAWSLGVLTEAFF. The CDR3 DNA is TGTGCCTGGAGTCTGGGGGTCCTCACTGAAGCTTTCTTT.